This T cell receptor beta chain is from a study of T cell responses to AZD1222 COVID-19 vaccine. Study summary: Second-dose intervals near 4 or 12 weeks were combined.

TCRdb's copy holds only in-frame clones and misses some; the assay was immunoSEQ multiplex PCR. The data contain around 100,000 clones, less than 95% of them singletons. With regard to this clone: Its antigen is currently unknown.

Study-wide findings and caveats: Repertoires in all cases were sampled only once the peak T cell response had passed. A rise in Spike-specific TCR breadth and depth followed two AZD1222 doses. Across spike, vaccine-associated CD4 TCRs were found, dominant at 160-218 and 743-854.

The J segment lost 6 bases and the V segment lost 2 bases, leaving 17 bases of the junction unmatched. CDR3 length: 18 residues. The germline CDR1 and CDR2 sequences are MNHEY and SMNVEV (reference sequence). This TCR was sampled from an adult in good health. The sequencing here drew on peripheral blood, taken on day 0 of AZD1222 vaccination. The gene calls are TRBV27 and TRBJ1-2; TRBD1 matches at 8 bases. CDR3 residues: CASSLLGTGALMGDGYTF. CDR3 DNA sequence: TGTGCCAGCAGTTTACTCGGGACAGGAGCTCTTATGGGGGATGGCTACACCTTC.